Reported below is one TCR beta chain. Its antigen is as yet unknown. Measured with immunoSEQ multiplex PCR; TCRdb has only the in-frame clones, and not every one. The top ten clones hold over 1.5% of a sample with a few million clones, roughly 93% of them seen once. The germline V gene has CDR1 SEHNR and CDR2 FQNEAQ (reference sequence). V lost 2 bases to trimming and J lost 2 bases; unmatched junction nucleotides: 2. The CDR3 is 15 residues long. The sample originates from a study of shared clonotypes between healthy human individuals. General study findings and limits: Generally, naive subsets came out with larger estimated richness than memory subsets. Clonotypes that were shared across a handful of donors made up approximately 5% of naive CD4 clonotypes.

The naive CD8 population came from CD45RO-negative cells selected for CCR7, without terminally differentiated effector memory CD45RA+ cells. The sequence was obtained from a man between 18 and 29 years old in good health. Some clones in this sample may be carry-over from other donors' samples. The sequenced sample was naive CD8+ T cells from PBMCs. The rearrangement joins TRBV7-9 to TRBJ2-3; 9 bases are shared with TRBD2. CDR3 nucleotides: TGTGCCAGCAGCTTATCTAGCGGGGTCACAGATACGCAGTATTTT. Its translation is CASSLSSGVTDTQYF. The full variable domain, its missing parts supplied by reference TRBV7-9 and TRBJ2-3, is DTGVSQNPRHKITKRGQNVTFRCDPISEHNRLYWYRQTLGQGPEFLTYFQNEAQLEKSRLLSDRFSAERPKGSFSTLEIQRTEQGDSAMYLCASSLSSGVTDTQYFGPGTRLTVL.